These 12 T cell receptor beta chains share one sample of origin, sequenced in a study of T cell responses to AZD1222 COVID-19 vaccine. Here immunoSEQ multiplex PCR was the method, and the copy in TCRdb shows in-frame clones only, minus some. Altogether about 140,000 clones are present, 88% being singletons, with the ten largest covering more than 3%. Sequencing used peripheral blood, obtained 28 days after the second AZD1222 dose. The origin of the receptors is an adult who received the AZD1222 COVID-19 vaccine.

The J gene is TRBJ2-2, the V gene TRBV5-1; D possibly corresponds to TRBD1 (5 bases). The CDR3 covers 15 residues. Germline CDR1 reads SGHRS; CDR2 reads YFSETQ. The V and J ends lost 4 bases and 0 bases respectively, with 10 bases between them. This CDR3 reads CASSPRVANTGELFF. CDR3 DNA sequence: TGCGCCAGCAGCCCCAGGGTGGCGAACACCGGGGAGCTGTTTTTT.

J is TRBJ1-2 and V is TRBV6-5; D may be TRBD1 (5 bases). CDR1 and CDR2 (germline): MNHEY, SVGAGI. Trimming removed 8 bases at V and 1 base at J, with 8 bases between. The CDR3 runs 12 residues. Here the CDR3 reads CASGTFNYGYTF. The CDR3 nucleotides read TGTGCCAGCGGGACTTTTAACTATGGCTACACCTTC.

This clone has only one observation. The junction departs from the called germline gene at one end, perhaps through a read error. The rearrangement uses TRBV7-7 and TRBJ2-5; a possible D gene is TRBD2 (6 bases). Germline CDR1 is SSHAT and CDR2 is FNYEAQ (reference sequence). The CDR3 is 15 residues long. This chain's CDR3 is CASSLSWGTPGDQYF. CDR3 in DNA: TGTGCTAGCAGCTTATCGTGGGGGACTCCCGGGGACCAGTACTTC.

This sequence joins TRBV27 and TRBJ2-5; 9 bases are shared with TRBD1. After removal of 5 bases from V and 5 bases from J, the junction contained 6 bases not matched to a gene. Germline loops: CDR1 MNHEY, CDR2 SMNVEV (reference sequence). CDR3 size: 14 residues. The DNA for the CDR3 is TGTGCCAGCAGTCAGACAGGGGGGGAGGAGACCCAGTACTTC. Protein: CASSQTGGEETQYF.

This chain connects TRBV2 to TRBJ2-7; the match to TRBD1 covers 9 bases. The CDR3 loop spans 13 amino acids. The junction had 5 bases not matched to a gene; V was cut back by 5 bases and J by 6 bases. Germline assignment: CDR1 SNHLY and CDR2 FYNNEI. CDR3 amino acids: CASSSTQGAEQYF. CDR3 coding DNA: TGTGCCAGCAGTTCTACACAGGGGGCCGAGCAGTACTTC.

V and J are TRBV6-5 and TRBJ1-1; D possibly corresponds to TRBD1 (6 bases). Germline values: CDR1 MNHEY, CDR2 SVGAGI. V lost 2 bases, J lost 5 bases, and 9 bases lay in between. This CDR3 is built from 13 residues. CDR3 nucleotides: TGTGCCAGCAGTTACCAGGGACAAACTGAAGCTTTCTTT. As protein: CASSYQGQTEAFF.

The chain couples TRBV19 to TRBJ2-7; 9 bases map to TRBD1. Germline V gene lookup returns CDR1 LNHDA and CDR2 SQIVND (reference sequence). Unmatched junction bases numbered 6, after V lost 5 bases and J lost 1 base. CDR3 size: 15 residues. CDR3 in amino acids: CASSFRDRASYEQYF. CDR3 DNA sequence: TGTGCCAGTAGTTTCAGGGACAGGGCTTCCTACGAGCAGTACTTC.

This sequence joins TRBV28 and TRBJ1-5; D is undetermined. CDR3 size: 13 residues. In germline, CDR1 is MDHEN, CDR2 SYDVKM. The germline V and J ends were trimmed by 4 bases and 8 bases, with 12 bases remaining between them. CDR3 region: CASSSGEPKPQHF. In nucleotides, the CDR3 is TGTGCCAGCAGTTCGGGCGAACCAAAGCCCCAGCATTTT.

J is TRBJ1-1 and V is TRBV5-1; D may be TRBD1 (5 bases). V dropped 0 bases and J dropped 0 bases, with 15 bases sitting between them. CDR3 length: 17 residues. Germline V gene data show CDR1 as SGHRS and CDR2 as YFSETQ. Written as DNA, the CDR3 is TGCGCCAGCAGCTTGGTGGGGGGAAATATCATGAACACTGAAGCTTTCTTT. Protein sequence: CASSLVGGNIMNTEAFF.

V is TRBV10-2 and J is TRBJ1-3; 7 bases are a match to TRBD1. The CDR3 runs 13 residues. The V and J ends lost 0 bases and 7 bases, in that order; junction bases with no gene match: 0. Germline loops: CDR1 WSHSY, CDR2 SAAADI. Here the CDR3 reads CASSESRGNTIYF. The DNA of the CDR3 is TGCGCCAGCAGTGAGTCCAGGGGGAACACCATATATTTT.

The sample holds one count of this clone. The gene calls are TRBV27 and TRBJ1-2; D is unresolved. Germline V CDR1 and CDR2: MNHEY, SMNVEV (reference sequence). The CDR3 is 16 amino acids. V was pared by 3 bases and J by 10 bases, with 24 bases between. CDR3 in DNA: TGTGCCAGCAGTTTCAGTCGTGACGGGGTAAGGATGTTCTACACCTTC. It codes for CASSFSRDGVRMFYTF.

This clone was observed a few times. CDR3 amino acids: CASSLGWGNTIYF. In DNA form, the CDR3 reads TGTGCCAGCAGCTTAGGGTGGGGAAACACCATATATTTT. The rearrangement links TRBV7-3 to TRBJ1-3; no firm D call. From germline, CDR1 is SGHTA and CDR2 FQGTGA. V was shortened by 2 bases and J by 4 bases, with 6 bases between the two germline ends. The CDR3 covers 13 residues.